The 10 T cell receptor beta chains below all came from one sample that was sequenced in a study of blood T cell repertoires in COVID-19. Assay: immunoSEQ multiplex PCR; the TCRdb copy retains only in-frame clones and omits some. This table has around 35,000 clones, roughly 86% appearing once. The source material was peripheral blood. All receptors come from a human donor in a cohort sampled during active COVID-19.

This clone was detected only once. The chain carries TRBV19 and TRBJ2-4; D is perhaps TRBD1 (5 bases). Trimming took 5 bases from V and 0 from J, leaving 11 bases between them. Germline CDR1 reads LNHDA; CDR2 reads SQIVND (reference sequence). The CDR3 totals 15 residues. CDR3 sequence reads: CASSQGWLAKNIQYF. As DNA, the CDR3 is TGTGCCAGTAGTCAGGGTTGGCTAGCCAAAAACATTCAGTACTTC.

The gene calls are TRBV5-1 and TRBJ2-7, with a tentative D call TRBD1 (6 bases). CDR1 SGHRS and CDR2 YFSETQ come from the germline V gene. Trimming removed 6 bases from V and 2 bases from J, with 18 bases in between. The CDR3 is made up of 15 amino acids. In DNA, the CDR3 is TGCGCCAGCAAATCAGCCCCGGGACACACCTACGAGCAGTACTTC. Encoded protein: CASKSAPGHTYEQYF.

This clone occurred a few times. The chain recombines TRBV6-1 with TRBJ2-2; 7 bases match TRBD2. With 4 bases clipped from V and 3 bases from J, the junction kept 8 bases outside the gene matches. The CDR3 is 16 residues long. CDR1 is MNHNS and CDR2 is SASEGT in the germline V gene. The CDR3 here is CASSALRDYYTGELFF. In nucleotides, the CDR3 is TGTGCCAGCAGTGCCCTGAGGGACTATTACACCGGGGAGCTGTTTTTT.

The count of this clone is one. The V gene is TRBV6-5, the J gene TRBJ2-7; 7 nucleotides match TRBD2. V trimming: 2 bases; J trimming: 6 bases; junction bases outside the gene matches: 10. CDR3 length equals 15 residues. From germline, CDR1 is MNHEY and CDR2 SVGAGI. In DNA, the CDR3 is TGTGCCAGCAGTTACGAGGAGGGGTCGGGGGGCGAGCAGTACTTC. Protein product: CASSYEEGSGGEQYF.

This rearrangement joins TRBV2 to TRBJ1-2, with D perhaps matching TRBD1 (6 bases). CDR1 and CDR2 from the germline V gene are SNHLY and FYNNEI. The CDR3 has 15 amino acids. V lost 2 bases and J 4 bases, leaving 14 bases between the germline ends. The CDR3 loop reads CASSERGGGTYGYTF. DNA for the CDR3: TGTGCCAGCAGTGAACGCGGCGGGGGCACCTATGGCTACACCTTC.

The genes are TRBV5-5 and TRBJ2-7, with D perhaps matching TRBD2 (5 bases). V dropped 2 bases and J dropped 1 base, with 13 bases sitting between them. CDR3 length: 15 amino acids. CDR1 and CDR2 (germline): SGHKS, YYEKEE (reference sequence). Written as DNA, the CDR3 is TGTGCCAGCAGCTTAGCCGACGGGGAATCCTACGAGCAGTACTTC. It codes for CASSLADGESYEQYF.

The V and J genes are TRBV7-9 and TRBJ2-7, with 8 bases that match TRBD1. The CDR3 is made up of 15 amino acids. Per germline, CDR1 SEHNR and CDR2 FQNEAQ (reference sequence). The ends lost 4 bases at V and 2 bases at J; junction bases unmatched: 7. The CDR3 spells CASSSPRQGTYEQYF. CDR3 bases: TGTGCCAGCAGCTCACCAAGACAGGGGACCTACGAGCAGTACTTC.

This clone has more than one count but fewer than ten. The chain combines TRBV19 with TRBJ2-2; D unresolved. Trimming took off 6 bases at V and 7 bases at J, with 9 bases between the two ends. This CDR3 has 12 amino acids. CDR1 and CDR2 from the germline V gene are LNHDA and SQIVND (reference sequence). CDR3 region: CASSRYGGELFF. For the CDR3, the DNA is TGTGCCAGTAGCCGCTATGGCGGGGAGCTGTTTTTT.

J is TRBJ2-7 and V is TRBV7-9; tentative D call: TRBD2 (6 bases). The CDR3 consists of 15 residues. CDR1 and CDR2 (germline): SEHNR, FQNEAQ (reference sequence). With 5 bases removed from V and 7 bases from J, the gap between germline ends came to 21 bases. CDR3 in DNA: TGTGCCAGCAGCCCCTCTCTGGGGGGACCGGAAGAGCAGTACTTC. Amino acids: CASSPSLGGPEEQYF.

J is TRBJ2-1 and V is TRBV6-2 or TRBV6-3, with 11 bases that match TRBD2. The CDR3 sequence is 16 residues long. J gave up 7 bases and V 5 bases, and 10 bases lay outside the gene matches. Germline V lookup: CDR1 MNHEY, CDR2 SVGEGT. CDR3 coding DNA: TGTGCCAGCAGTAGGCGTCCTAGCGGGGGGTATAATGAGCAGTTCTTC. Amino acid sequence: CASSRRPSGGYNEQFF.